One sample yielded the 21 T cell receptor beta chains listed below, sequenced in a study of cytomegalovirus exposure and HLA in healthy donors. The PCR was carried out with 60 Vbeta primers and 13 Jbeta primers. Method: immunoSEQ multiplex PCR; TCRdb's copy keeps in-frame clones and lacks some. In total, the table holds roughly 80,000 clones. The specimen was PBMCs. These receptors came from a girl under 18 in good health and CMV-seropositive.

As regards this clone: This sample includes further DNA sequences coding for the same CDR3. The V call is TRBV4-3, the J call TRBJ1-4; D gene ambiguous. Trimming cost V 0 bases and J 7 bases, with 12 bases left between them. From germline, CDR1 is LGHNA and CDR2 YSLEER. The CDR3 has 15 amino acids. CDR3 in amino acids: CASSQDRGGFEKLFF. The CDR3 region has the DNA TGCGCCAGCAGCCAAGATCGCGGAGGGTTTGAAAAACTGTTTTTT.

This chain uses TRBV7-9 with TRBJ2-3; 7 nucleotides agree with TRBD1. The CDR3 runs 15 residues. J lost 6 bases, V lost 1 base, and 7 bases had no gene match. Germline lookup yields CDR1 SEHNR and CDR2 FQNEAQ (reference sequence). This CDR3 reads CASSLVGGVHDTQYF. The CDR3 bases are TGTGCCAGCAGCTTAGTAGGGGGCGTACATGATACGCAGTATTTT.

CDR3 coding DNA: TGCGCCAGCAGCCAAGATCTGGGCTTCTATGGCTACACCTTC. This gives the protein CASSQDLGFYGYTF. V gene TRBV4-3 combines with J gene TRBJ1-2; D is unresolved. V was shortened by 0 bases and J by 4 bases, with 9 bases between the two germline ends. Per the germline V gene, CDR1 is LGHNA and CDR2 is YSLEER. The CDR3 totals 14 residues.

The chain links TRBV11-2 to TRBJ2-7; perhaps TRBD1 as D (6 bases). The V gene lost 5 bases and the J gene lost 3 bases, with 14 bases spanning the gap. The germline CDR1 and CDR2 sequences are SGHAT and FQNNGV. The CDR3 totals 14 residues. In DNA form, the CDR3 reads TGTGCCAGCAGCCGAGAGGACAGCTACTACGAGCAGTACTTC. As protein: CASSREDSYYEQYF. The full variable domain, its missing parts supplied by reference TRBV11-2 and TRBJ2-7, is EAGVAQSPRYKIIEKRQSVAFWCNPISGHATLYWYQQILGQGPKLLIQFQNNGVVDDSQLPKDRFSAERLKGVDSTLKIQPAKLEDSAVYLCASSREDSYYEQYFGPGTRLTVT.

The chain combines TRBV12-5 with TRBJ1-5, with TRBD1 matching over 8 bases. V trimming: 2 bases; J trimming: 5 bases; junction bases outside the gene matches: 5. The CDR3 is 15 amino acids. The V gene's germline CDR1 is LGHNT and CDR2 FRNRAP. The CDR3 sequence is CASGLTGQGYQPQHF. For the CDR3, the DNA is TGTGCTAGTGGTTTGACAGGACAGGGCTATCAGCCCCAGCATTTT.

This sequence joins TRBV6-1 and TRBJ2-5; perhaps TRBD1 as D (6 bases). The germline gives CDR1 MNHNS, CDR2 SASEGT. This CDR3 comprises 15 residues. Trimming left V 5 bases short and J 5 bases short, with 18 bases between. CDR3 sequence (DNA): TGTGCCAGCAGTAGACTACAGGGTCTTAGGGAGACCCAGTACTTC. This sequence encodes CASSRLQGLRETQYF.

This chain connects TRBV27 to TRBJ2-7; D might be TRBD1 (6 bases). Germline loops: CDR1 MNHEY, CDR2 SMNVEV (reference sequence). Trimming took 0 bases from V and 6 from J, leaving 9 bases between them. CDR3 length equals 13 residues. The CDR3 DNA sequence: TGTGCCAGCAGTTTATCGGGGGCGCTCGAGCAGTACTTC. Protein product: CASSLSGALEQYF.

The rearrangement joins TRBV28 to TRBJ2-7, with D unclear. Trimming cost V 5 bases and J 0 bases, with 17 bases left between them. Looked up from germline, CDR1 is MDHEN and CDR2 is SYDVKM. The CDR3 contains 16 residues. CDR3 DNA: TGTGCCAGCAGTCAGTTCTCGGTTATGGGCTCCTACGAGCAGTACGTC. This codes for CASSQFSVMGSYEQYV.

The genes are TRBV9 and TRBJ2-1; tentative D call: TRBD2 (6 bases). With 3 bases removed from V and 9 bases from J, the gap between germline ends came to 13 bases. The CDR3 totals 13 residues. Per germline, CDR1 SGDLS and CDR2 YYNGEE. The CDR3 nucleotides read TGTGCCAGCAGCGGGGACTCACTAGGTGAGCAGTTCTTC. Translating it yields CASSGDSLGEQFF.

The chain is built from TRBV6-1 and TRBJ2-2, with a possible D match to TRBD2 (6 bases). There are 17 residues in the CDR3. In germline, CDR1 is MNHNS, CDR2 SASEGT. Trimming took 4 bases from V and 0 from J, leaving 15 bases between them. In DNA, the CDR3 is TGTGCCAGCAGTGTTCTTCGGGGGAAACCGAACACCGGGGAGCTGTTTTTT. Translating gives CASSVLRGKPNTGELFF.

The chain recombines TRBV5-6 with TRBJ2-2; TRBD1 aligns across 7 bases. Germline CDR1 is SGHDT and CDR2 is YYEEEE. The junction had 10 bases not matched to a gene; V was cut back by 4 bases and J by 7 bases. CDR3 length: 15 residues. CDR3 in amino acids: CASSRGRGPVGELFF. The CDR3 DNA follows: TGTGCCAGCAGCCGTGGAAGGGGGCCTGTCGGGGAGCTGTTTTTT.

The J gene is TRBJ2-5, the V gene TRBV5-6; 8 nucleotides align to TRBD1. V trimming: 2 bases; J trimming: 5 bases; junction bases outside the gene matches: 8. Germline CDR1 SGHDT, CDR2 YYEEEE. The CDR3 has 15 residues. The CDR3 DNA is TGTGCCAGCAGCTTTGATACAGGGGGGACGGAGACCCAGTACTTC. This translates into CASSFDTGGTETQYF.

The V and J genes are TRBV30 and TRBJ2-2, with D perhaps TRBD2 (6 bases). Trimming took off 4 bases at V and 6 bases at J, with 9 bases between the two ends. The CDR3 length is 12 residues. Germline values: CDR1 GTSNPN, CDR2 SVGIG (reference sequence). As DNA, the CDR3 is TGTGCCTGGAATTGGAGGGCCGGGGAGCTGTTTTTT. It yields the protein CAWNWRAGELFF.

The chain couples TRBV7-2 to TRBJ1-1; no definite D call. The CDR3 extends over 13 amino acids. V shed 3 bases and J shed 8 bases, with 13 bases lying between them. CDR1 is SGHTA, CDR2 FQGNSA, per germline. The CDR3 region is CASSFSEGVEAFF. The DNA of the CDR3 is TGTGCCAGCAGCTTTTCGGAGGGCGTGGAAGCTTTCTTT.

This chain uses TRBV1 with TRBJ1-2; TRBD1 reflects the table's D call only, with no check against the DNA. TRBV1 is a pseudogene segment. This CDR3 comprises 16 residues. The CDR3 region has the DNA TGCACCAGCAGCCTCGAGACAGGGGCGTGTGACTATGGCTACACCTTC. Translating it yields CTSSLETGACDYGYTF.

The chain recombines TRBV10-3 with TRBJ2-5, with a weak D call TRBD2 (6 bases). CDR3 length: 17 residues. Germline CDR1 is ENHRY and CDR2 is SYGVKD. V lost 3 bases and J 2 bases, leaving 19 bases between the germline ends. CDR3 amino acids: CAISDYGGTSSQETQYF. DNA for the CDR3: TGTGCCATCAGTGACTATGGGGGGACCTCTAGTCAAGAGACCCAGTACTTC.

The chain couples TRBV6-5 to TRBJ2-5; D ambiguous. V was cut by 5 bases and J by 3 bases, with 7 bases left in between. This CDR3 is built from 12 residues. Germline CDR1 and CDR2: MNHEY and SVGAGI. In DNA, the CDR3 is TGTGCCAGCAGTCGTAGTAAAGAGACCCAGTACTTC. Amino acid sequence: CASSRSKETQYF.

The V gene is TRBV12-5, the J gene TRBJ1-3; a possible D gene is TRBD1 (6 bases). V was cut by 5 bases and J by 0 bases, with 8 bases left in between. This CDR3 spans 14 amino acids. In germline, CDR1 is LGHNT, CDR2 FRNRAP. CDR3 in DNA: TGTGCTAGTGGTACGACAGGCTCTGGAAACACCATATATTTT. Translated: CASGTTGSGNTIYF.

The gene calls are TRBV7-9 and TRBJ2-7; TRBD2 is a possible D gene (6 bases). Germline lookup yields CDR1 SEHNR and CDR2 FQNEAQ (reference sequence). Trimming took off 5 bases at V and 6 bases at J, with 17 bases between the two ends. The CDR3 has 14 amino acids. CDR3 residues: CASSRSGGSGEQYV. The CDR3 region has the DNA TGTGCCAGCAGCCGCAGTGGAGGGTCAGGCGAGCAGTACGTC.

The V and J genes are TRBV5-1 and TRBJ2-3; tentatively, D is TRBD2 (5 bases). This CDR3 region has 17 residues. V lost 4 bases and J 7 bases, leaving 25 bases between the germline ends. CDR1 is SGHRS, CDR2 YFSETQ, per germline. The CDR3 loop reads CASSRKASATKGNTQYF. The DNA for the CDR3 is TGCGCCAGCAGCCGTAAAGCTTCGGCGACTAAGGGAAATACGCAGTATTTT.

This CDR3 is CASSQTGGTDTQYF. The CDR3 nucleotides are TGTGCCAGCAGCCAGACAGGGGGCACAGATACGCAGTATTTT. The chain couples TRBV7-3 to TRBJ2-3, with 8 nucleotides matching TRBD1. Germline trimming cut 5 bases from V and 1 base from J; bases unmatched to any gene: 2. CDR3 length: 14 residues. The V gene's germline CDR1 is SGHTA and CDR2 FQGTGA.